Below are 14 T cell receptor beta chains sequenced from a single sample in a study of blood T cell repertoires in COVID-19. Only in-frame clones appear in the TCRdb table, and some are missing; sequencing was by immunoSEQ multiplex PCR. The sample has under 250,000 clones, around four fifths seen once. The sequenced sample was peripheral blood. These receptors all come from a woman between 55 and 75 years old with active or convalescent COVID-19.

The chain is built from TRBV12-2 and TRBJ2-7; TRBD1 was called by the table and not checked on the DNA. TRBV12-2 is deemed a pseudogene. The length of the CDR3 is 16 residues. CDR3 residues: CASRSGRLKGAYEQYV. DNA of the CDR3: TGTGCAAGTCGCTCGGGCAGACTTAAAGGGGCCTACGAGCAGTACGTC.

J is TRBJ1-2 and V is TRBV27; 9 nucleotides match TRBD1. Per the germline V gene, CDR1 is MNHEY and CDR2 is SMNVEV (reference sequence). V was pared by 11 bases and J by 3 bases, with 13 bases of the junction left unmatched. The CDR3 consists of 15 residues. The CDR3 loop is CASRGGQGYHYGYTF. DNA for the CDR3: TGTGCCTCCCGGGGGGGACAGGGATATCACTATGGCTACACCTTC.

CDR3 nucleotide sequence: TGTGCCAGCAGTGAAAACAGGGAGCCTTATAATGGCTACACCTTC. Protein: CASSENREPYNGYTF. V is TRBV2 and J is TRBJ1-2, with D maybe TRBD1 (6 bases). The length of the CDR3 is 15 residues. CDR1 is SNHLY and CDR2 is FYNNEI in the germline V gene. Trimming stripped 2 bases from V and 6 bases from J, with 16 bases between.

V is TRBV7-6 and J is TRBJ1-1, with D maybe TRBD1 (5 bases). The CDR3 runs 16 residues. V was trimmed by 1 base and J by 0 bases, leaving 12 bases between them. The germline V gene has CDR1 SGHVS and CDR2 FNYEAQ. CDR3 amino acids: CASSLVGRGLNTEAFF. CDR3 sequence (DNA): TGTGCCAGCAGCTTAGTAGGGCGGGGCCTGAACACTGAAGCTTTCTTT.

J is TRBJ2-7 and V is TRBV18, with 8 bases aligning to TRBD2. After removal of 3 bases from V and 7 bases from J, the junction contained 8 bases not matched to a gene. The CDR3 runs to 14 residues. Germline CDR1 and CDR2: KGHSH and LQKENI. CDR3 bases: TGTGCCAGCTCACCCTCGCGGGAGGATGGTGAGCAGTACTTC. It translates to CASSPSREDGEQYF.

The genes are TRBV9 and TRBJ2-3, with 8 bases matching TRBD2. V shed 3 bases, J shed 2 bases, and the junction held 2 bases outside the gene matches. Germline values: CDR1 SGDLS, CDR2 YYNGEE. The CDR3 is 14 amino acids. This CDR3 reads CASSGTSLTDTQYF. The CDR3 DNA is TGTGCCAGCAGCGGGACTAGCCTCACAGATACGCAGTATTTT.

The chain is built from TRBV25-1 and TRBJ2-5; a weak D match, TRBD1 (5 bases). The CDR3 is 15 residues long. Looked up from germline, CDR1 is MGHDK and CDR2 is SYGVNS. Trimming took off 6 bases at V and 2 bases at J, with 16 bases between the two ends. The CDR3 spells CASSTTGKKQETQYF. The DNA for the CDR3 is TGTGCCAGCAGCACCACAGGAAAAAAACAAGAGACCCAGTACTTC.

The genes are TRBV7-8 and TRBJ2-1; 8 nucleotides agree with TRBD2. This CDR3 contains 16 residues. Germline V gene lookup returns CDR1 SGHVS and CDR2 FQNEAQ. J gave up 7 bases and V 3 bases, and 11 bases lay outside the gene matches. CDR3 in DNA: TGTGCCAGCAGCTTTACCAGCGGGGGCCCCGGAAATGAGCAGTTCTTC. Encoded protein: CASSFTSGGPGNEQFF. Full variable domain (remainder filled in from reference TRBV7-8 and TRBJ2-1): GAGVSQSPRYKVAKRGQDVALRCDPISGHVSLFWYQQALGQGPEFLTYFQNEAQLDKSGLPSDRFFAERPEGSVSTLKIQRTQQEDSAVYLCASSFTSGGPGNEQFFGPGTRLTVL.

V is TRBV19 and J is TRBJ1-5; TRBD1 agrees at 9 bases. Germline trimming cut 2 bases from V and 7 bases from J; bases unmatched to any gene: 9. The CDR3 contains 16 residues. Germline V gene sequence: CDR1 LNHDA, CDR2 SQIVND (reference sequence). Here the CDR3 reads CASSILPGQGQQPQHF. CDR3 coding DNA: TGTGCCAGTAGTATACTACCGGGACAGGGACAGCAGCCCCAGCATTTT.

This chain joins TRBV11-3 and TRBJ2-3, with D uncertain. The germline gives CDR1 SGHNT, CDR2 YENEEA. Trimming took 5 bases from V and 2 from J, leaving 5 bases between them. The CDR3 extends over 12 amino acids. CDR3 bases: TGTGCCAGCAGCCCATTCACAGATACGCAGTATTTT. Protein sequence: CASSPFTDTQYF.

The rearrangement joins TRBV5-4 to TRBJ2-2; TRBD1 matches 7 bases. The CDR3 loop spans 13 amino acids. After removal of 9 bases from V and 3 bases from J, the junction contained 5 bases not matched to a gene. Germline CDR1 reads SGHNT; CDR2 reads YYREEE (reference sequence). The CDR3 here is CATGTVHTGELFF. The CDR3, as DNA: TGTGCCACCGGGACAGTTCACACCGGGGAGCTGTTTTTT.

The chain recombines TRBV19 with TRBJ1-5; 7 nucleotides line up with TRBD1. Germline V gene sequence: CDR1 LNHDA, CDR2 SQIVND (reference sequence). The CDR3 is 13 amino acids. With 11 bases clipped from V and 6 bases from J, the junction kept 10 bases outside the gene matches. CDR3 DNA: TGTGCCGCGGGACAGTCGGTGGGTCAGCCCCAGCATTTT. Amino acids: CAAGQSVGQPQHF.

This clone occurred a few times. This chain uses TRBV25-1 with TRBJ2-3; D possibly corresponds to TRBD2 (6 bases). CDR1 MGHDK and CDR2 SYGVNS come from the germline V gene. The CDR3 consists of 13 residues. Trimming pared 10 bases from V and 8 bases from J, leaving 19 bases between. The CDR3 DNA reads TGTGCCACCCGGCACGGCCTCGGGGGTACGCAGTATTTT. This translates into CATRHGLGGTQYF.

This chain joins TRBV6-5 and TRBJ2-2; D is ambiguous. The germline gives CDR1 MNHEY, CDR2 SVGAGI. CDR3 length: 13 amino acids. V was clipped by 8 bases and J by 4 bases, with 11 bases between them. This CDR3 is CASGRSVTGELFF. In nucleotides, the CDR3 is TGTGCCAGCGGCCGCAGTGTCACCGGGGAGCTGTTTTTT.